This TCR beta chain emerged from a study of shared clonotypes between healthy human individuals. On this clone: Its antigen is unknown.

Broader study findings: Relative to memory subsets, naive subsets generally showed larger estimated richness.

For sorted subsets, 150 to 250 ng DNA per replicate equaled 30,000 or so T cell genomes. This table comes from immunoSEQ multiplex PCR, and its TCRdb copy is limited to in-frame clones, with some not included. The sample shows over a million clones, around 97% of them seen only once. V was cut by 10 bases and J by 7 bases, with 23 bases left in between. This CDR3 has 15 residues. Germline CDR1 is LNHDA and CDR2 is SQIVND (reference sequence). The rearrangement joins TRBV19 to TRBJ1-5, with D possibly TRBD1 on 6 matching bases. The sample taken for sequencing was naive CD4+ T cells sorted from blood. As for subset: CD45RA+ positively selected. This TCR was recovered from a man between 25 and 39 years old in good health. CDR3 coding DNA: TGTGCCACCCTCCCGGGGGGGGCAGGGATGCAGCCCCAGCATTTT. The encoded protein is CATLPGGAGMQPQHF.